This TCR beta chain came from a study of shared T cell receptors in the human thymus. The CDR3 loop spans 15 amino acids. The germline V gene encodes CDR1 SGHRS and CDR2 YFSETQ. V was trimmed by 4 bases and J by 6 bases, leaving 17 bases between them. TCRdb's copy holds only in-frame clones and misses some; the assay was immunoSEQ multiplex PCR. In the table there are about 660,000 clones, around 87% of which are singletons. This same sample was also part of a study on human thymus T cells. As that report states: Thymus was obtained from resections taken during corrective heart surgery. V and J genes seemed to be used with bias in thymic and blood repertoires. Highly overlapping thymic repertoires among unrelated individuals were reported in related research.

The receptor was isolated from a boy under two years old with a congenital heart defect. V gene TRBV5-1 combines with J gene TRBJ2-1; D may be TRBD2 (6 bases). Input material: thymocytes. The CDR3: CASSPFREYSNEQFF. In DNA, the CDR3 is TGCGCCAGCAGCCCCTTCCGGGAGTACAGCAATGAGCAGTTCTTC.